The TCR beta chain described here comes from a study of blood T cell repertoires in COVID-19. As processed by the authors: Amplified reference gene primers provided the basis for estimating nucleated cell counts. Profiled with immunoSEQ multiplex PCR; TCRdb holds only in-frame clones, not every one. The DNA was the basis for D and trimming; V, J and clone size are from that table. The table lists under 250,000 clones, about 90% of them singletons. The V segment lost 6 bases and the J segment 6 bases; nucleotides outside the gene matches: 1. In germline, CDR1 is MDHEN, CDR2 SYDVKM. The CDR3 is made up of 11 amino acids.

The sequence was obtained from a man aged 60 to 75 with COVID-19, enrolled during active disease. The chain employs TRBV28 and TRBJ1-2; 7 bases are shared with TRBD1. Specimen: peripheral blood. Here the CDR3 DNA reads TGTGCCAGCAGAGGGACAGATGGCTACACCTTC. Translation gives CASRGTDGYTF.